This TCR beta chain was sequenced during a study of radiation and T cells in renal cell carcinoma. The CDR3 loop spans 15 amino acids. V shed 1 base, J shed 7 bases, and the junction held 5 bases outside the gene matches. The germline V gene encodes CDR1 SGHNT and CDR2 YYREEE (reference sequence). The sample's time point: baseline pretreatment blood. Documented treatment: 15 Gy SBRT to primary tumor, nephrectomy 4 weeks later. TCRdb keeps only in-frame clones here, not all; method: immunoSEQ multiplex PCR. The sample has 20,000 to 25,000 clones; over 70% are singletons. The source material was blood, sampled from a patient whose treatment included radiotherapy and nephrectomy. The sequence derives from a man in his fifties or sixties with renal cell carcinoma. The chain links TRBV5-4 to TRBJ2-1; 10 nucleotides match TRBD2. The CDR3 sequence: CASSLRGLALNEQFF. The CDR3 DNA reads TGTGCCAGCAGCTTGAGGGGACTAGCGCTGAATGAGCAGTTCTTC.